The source of this T cell receptor (beta chain) is a study of blood T cell repertoires in COVID-19. Whole-study context: Sites across the United States, Italy and Spain contributed samples from acute and convalescent COVID-19. Sample material is recorded as cDNA or gDNA derived from T cells, B-cell-depleted T cells, or PBMCs.

Trimming removed 1 base at V and 3 bases at J, with 10 bases between. The CDR3 has 15 residues. Germline assignment: CDR1 SGHRS and CDR2 YFSETQ. By its share, this clone is medium-sized (0.01 to 0.1%). Source study methods: Estimation of nucleated cell counts relied on the amplification of reference gene primers. Libraries were prepared by immunoSEQ multiplex PCR; TCRdb keeps only in-frame clonotypes and omits some of them. The V and J calls and the clone size are those of that table, but D and trimming were determined from the DNA. Altogether roughly 9,600 clones are present, 81% being singletons, with the ten largest covering about 22%.

This TCR was recovered from a man between 60 and 75 years old with active COVID-19. The V call is TRBV5-1, the J call TRBJ2-2; maybe TRBD1 (6 bases). The sample consisted of peripheral blood. CDR3 amino acids: CASSLWGPYTGELFF. For the CDR3, the DNA is TGCGCCAGCAGCTTGTGGGGGCCGTACACCGGGGAGCTGTTTTTT.